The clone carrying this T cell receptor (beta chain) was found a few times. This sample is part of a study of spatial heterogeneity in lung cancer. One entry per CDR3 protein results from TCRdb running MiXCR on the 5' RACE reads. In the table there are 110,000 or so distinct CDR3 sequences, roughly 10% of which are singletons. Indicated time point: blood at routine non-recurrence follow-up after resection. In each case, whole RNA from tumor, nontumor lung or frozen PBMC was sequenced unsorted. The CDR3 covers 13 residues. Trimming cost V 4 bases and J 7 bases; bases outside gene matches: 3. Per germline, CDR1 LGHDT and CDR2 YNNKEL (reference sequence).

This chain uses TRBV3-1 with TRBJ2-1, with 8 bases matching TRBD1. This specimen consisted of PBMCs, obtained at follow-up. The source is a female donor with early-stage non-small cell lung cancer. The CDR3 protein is CASSLRQGNEQFF. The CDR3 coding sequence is TGTGCCAGCAGCCTCCGACAGGGGAATGAGCAGTTCTTC.